The clone carrying this T cell receptor beta chain was seen a handful of times. Its specificity is not known. The data belong to a study of cytomegalovirus exposure and HLA in healthy donors. Broader study findings: For TCR beta chains, V- and J-gene trimming was later linked to a missense DCLRE1C variant. Across HLA loci, a later analysis found differing TCR association rates, with DRB1 most and HLA-C fewest. The dataset shows that most TCR sequences were rare, while some public TCRs occurred in many donors. The investigators catalogued 150 or so TCR beta chains as cytomegalovirus-associated.

CDR1 and CDR2 from the germline V gene are SGDLS and YYNGEE. The CDR3 spans 16 residues. The ends lost 2 bases at V and 10 bases at J; junction bases unmatched: 7. The PCR employed 60 Vbeta primers together with 13 Jbeta primers. Assay: immunoSEQ multiplex PCR; the TCRdb copy retains only in-frame clones and omits some. The table includes 150,000 to 200,000 clones, approximately 72% detected once. This receptor was taken from a female donor in good health and CMV-seronegative. Input material: PBMCs. The chain couples TRBV9 to TRBJ1-6; 12 bases fit TRBD1. CDR3 coding DNA: TGTGCCAGCAGCGTTTCGGGACAGGGGGCTCAGTCACCCCTCCACTTT. Its translation: CASSVSGQGAQSPLHF.